Below are 32 T cell receptor beta chains sequenced from a single sample in a study of blood T cell repertoires in COVID-19. Sequenced by immunoSEQ multiplex PCR; TCRdb stores in-frame clones only, minus some. The sample lists around 130,000 clones; roughly 84% were seen once. Specimen: peripheral blood. The receptors come from a woman aged 30 to 39 who had recovered from COVID-19.

The chain combines TRBV5-1 with TRBJ2-7; the D is unclear. Germline V gene sequence: CDR1 SGHRS, CDR2 YFSETQ. The CDR3 is 13 residues long. Trimming removed 1 base from V and 1 base from J, with 6 bases in between. CDR3 sequence reads: CASSLYESYEQYF. CDR3 sequence (DNA): TGCGCCAGCAGCTTGTACGAGTCCTACGAGCAGTACTTC.

The chain carries TRBV18 and TRBJ1-5; TRBD1 aligns across 10 bases. Germline trimming cut 4 bases from V and 5 bases from J; bases unmatched to any gene: 8. CDR1 is KGHSH, CDR2 LQKENI, per germline. The CDR3 has 16 amino acids. The CDR3 DNA follows: TGTGCCAGCTCACTAAAGGACAGGGGGGCCGATCAGCCCCAGCATTTT. Protein sequence: CASSLKDRGADQPQHF.

The J gene is TRBJ2-7, the V gene TRBV2, with 11 bases aligning to TRBD1. The germline V gene encodes CDR1 SNHLY and CDR2 FYNNEI. V lost 7 bases to trimming and J lost 3 bases; unmatched junction nucleotides: 8. This CDR3 is 15 amino acids long. Written as DNA, the CDR3 is TGTGCCAGCAATCCAGGACAGGGGGCCGACTACGAGCAGTACTTC. This gives the protein CASNPGQGADYEQYF.

This chain links TRBV9 with TRBJ2-6; 9 nucleotides agree with TRBD1. The junction had 13 bases not matched to a gene; V was cut back by 0 bases and J by 0 bases. CDR1 and CDR2 (germline): SGDLS, YYNGEE. This CDR3 contains 21 residues. The DNA for the CDR3 is TGTGCCAGCAGCGTAGGGGTTGGGACAGGGATCCCATTCTCTGGGGCCAACGTCCTGACTTTC. Protein sequence: CASSVGVGTGIPFSGANVLTF.

This clone was detected a few times. The chain recombines TRBV1 with TRBJ2-7; the DNA was not used to check the table's D call, TRBD1. TRBV1 is tagged as a pseudogene. The CDR3 contains 16 residues. The CDR3 nucleotides are TGCACCAGCAGCCTCCGAGCAGGGGCAGTCTCCCCCGAGCAGTACTTC. Amino acids: CTSSLRAGAVSPEQYF.

The chain combines TRBV14 with TRBJ2-7; 14 bases fit TRBD2. There are 18 residues in the CDR3. V lost 4 bases to trimming and J lost 0 bases; unmatched junction nucleotides: 8. In germline, CDR1 is SGHDN, CDR2 FVKESK. CDR3 sequence: CASSPPGLAGGGSYEQYF. The CDR3, as DNA: TGTGCCAGCAGCCCCCCAGGACTAGCGGGAGGTGGCTCCTACGAGCAGTACTTC.

The chain couples TRBV15 to TRBJ1-1; 8 bases map to TRBD1. The CDR3 loop spans 15 amino acids. Germline CDR1 is LNHNV and CDR2 is YYDKDF (reference sequence). J gave up 6 bases and V 2 bases, and 8 bases lay outside the gene matches. CDR3 nucleotides: TGTGCCACCAGCAGACCCGGACAGGGTTTTGCTGAAGCTTTCTTT. It codes for CATSRPGQGFAEAFF.

The CDR3 DNA reads as TGCGCCAGCAGCTGGGCGGGTAGGACCCAGTACTTC. This sequence encodes CASSWAGRTQYF. This chain connects TRBV5-1 to TRBJ2-5, with D perhaps TRBD2 (5 bases). CDR1 and CDR2 (germline): SGHRS, YFSETQ. CDR3 length equals 12 residues. V lost 3 bases and J lost 7, with 10 bases in between.

This clone was recorded only once. The genes are TRBV11-2 and TRBJ2-7; 8 bases map to TRBD1. V lost 4 bases and J lost 4; bases outside the gene matches: 9. Germline V gene sequence: CDR1 SGHAT, CDR2 FQNNGV. The CDR3 is made up of 15 amino acids. Written as DNA, the CDR3 is TGTGCCAGCAGCTCGTACGGACAGGGAGCGTACGAGCAGTACTTC. Amino acids: CASSSYGQGAYEQYF.

Ten or more counts support this clone. V usage is TRBV19 and J usage is TRBJ1-2, with 9 bases matching TRBD1. CDR3 size: 17 residues. Germline trimming cut 1 base from V and 6 bases from J; bases unmatched to any gene: 12. The germline V gene has CDR1 LNHDA and CDR2 SQIVND (reference sequence). Here the CDR3 reads CASSIAAPGQGGHGYTF. DNA of the CDR3: TGTGCCAGTAGTATAGCCGCACCGGGACAGGGTGGTCATGGCTACACCTTC.

The chain recombines TRBV15 with TRBJ2-3, with 7 bases that match TRBD1. There are 17 residues in the CDR3. Germline lookup yields CDR1 LNHNV and CDR2 YYDKDF (reference sequence). The V gene end was trimmed by 3 bases and the J gene end by 2 bases; junction bases not matched to a gene: 11. The chain's CDR3 is CATSRDGTASPTDTQYF. CDR3 DNA sequence: TGTGCCACCAGCAGGGACGGGACAGCAAGCCCCACAGATACGCAGTATTTT.

The chain joins TRBV7-8 to TRBJ1-1; 9 bases line up with TRBD1. Germline assignment: CDR1 SGHVS and CDR2 FQNEAQ. V gave up 4 bases and J gave up 3 bases; unmatched junction bases: 9. This CDR3 is 16 amino acids long. As DNA, the CDR3 is TGTGCCAGCAGCTGGCGGGACAGGGTTAGCGACACTGAAGCTTTCTTT. It is translated as CASSWRDRVSDTEAFF.

This chain connects TRBV9 to TRBJ2-3; 8 nucleotides line up with TRBD2. The V gene end was trimmed by 0 bases and the J gene end by 4 bases; junction bases not matched to a gene: 4. CDR1 and CDR2 from the germline V gene are SGDLS and YYNGEE. The CDR3 has 15 amino acids. In nucleotides, the CDR3 is TGTGCCAGCAGCGTAGACGGGGGGGCCTCAGATACGCAGTATTTT. Translating it yields CASSVDGGASDTQYF.

The chain is built from TRBV11-2 and TRBJ2-7; 9 bases are shared with TRBD2. CDR1 SGHAT and CDR2 FQNNGV come from the germline V gene. V was clipped by 5 bases and J by 4 bases; unmatched bases: 9. The CDR3 is 15 residues long. Here the CDR3 reads CASSVLGTSPYEQYF. The CDR3 bases are TGTGCCAGCAGCGTCCTCGGGACTAGCCCTTACGAGCAGTACTTC.

This chain joins TRBV2 and TRBJ2-3; 7 bases match TRBD2. This CDR3 region has 16 residues. V shed 2 bases, J shed 2 bases, and the junction held 7 bases outside the gene matches. CDR1 and CDR2 (germline): SNHLY, FYNNEI. DNA of the CDR3: TGTGCCAGCAGTGAACTGGCTAGCGGATACACAGATACGCAGTATTTT. Its translation is CASSELASGYTDTQYF.

The J gene is TRBJ2-1, the V gene TRBV7-3; the match to TRBD1 covers 8 bases. Germline V gene data show CDR1 as SGHTA and CDR2 as FQGTGA. Trimming at V came to 4 bases and at J to 0 bases, leaving 5 bases not matched to a gene. This CDR3 has 16 residues. The CDR3 DNA follows: TGTGCCAGCAGCTCCCGACAGGGGAGCTCCTACAATGAGCAGTTCTTC. This codes for CASSSRQGSSYNEQFF.

This clone has only a few counts. V gene TRBV11-2 combines with J gene TRBJ2-1, with D maybe TRBD1 (6 bases). Germline V gene lookup returns CDR1 SGHAT and CDR2 FQNNGV. The CDR3 sequence is 17 residues long. With 5 bases removed from V and 6 bases from J, the gap between germline ends came to 23 bases. The CDR3, as DNA: TGTGCCAGCAGCACCTTCTACAGGGAACAACTACCCAATGAGCAGTTCTTC. It encodes CASSTFYREQLPNEQFF. Drawing the rest from reference TRBV11-2 and TRBJ2-1, the complete variable domain is EAGVAQSPRYKIIEKRQSVAFWCNPISGHATLYWYQQILGQGPKLLIQFQNNGVVDDSQLPKDRFSAERLKGVDSTLKIQPAKLEDSAVYLCASSTFYREQLPNEQFFGPGTRLTVL.

The chain joins TRBV4-2 to TRBJ1-2; D gene uncertain. Germline CDR1 and CDR2: LGHNA and YNFKEQ. Trimming left V 2 bases short and J 2 bases short, with 12 bases between. This CDR3 region has 15 residues. The CDR3 DNA reads TGTGCCAGCAGCCAAATTCCGGTCTCAAACTATGGCTACACCTTC. Its translation is CASSQIPVSNYGYTF.

The J gene is TRBJ1-2, the V gene TRBV27; D perhaps matches TRBD1 (5 bases). Between the trimmed V and J ends, which lost 6 bases and 2 bases, there was a span of 7 bases. CDR1 is MNHEY and CDR2 is SMNVEV in the germline V gene (reference sequence). CDR3 size: 12 residues. The CDR3 is CASRTANYGYTF. In DNA, the CDR3 is TGTGCCAGCAGGACAGCGAACTATGGCTACACCTTC.

CDR3 loop: CASSAGPVRTF. Written as DNA, the CDR3 is TGTGCCAGCTCCGCGGGGCCAGTCCGCACCTTC. The chain combines TRBV6-5 with TRBJ1-2; possibly TRBD1 for D (5 bases). This CDR3 spans 11 amino acids. Germline V gives CDR1 MNHEY, CDR2 SVGAGI. V shed 8 bases and J shed 13 bases, with 17 bases lying between them.

J is TRBJ2-1 and V is TRBV19, with D perhaps matching TRBD1 (6 bases). The V gene lost 2 bases and the J gene lost 7 bases, with 9 bases spanning the gap. This CDR3 contains 13 residues. Germline values: CDR1 LNHDA, CDR2 SQIVND (reference sequence). The CDR3 DNA follows: TGTGCCAGTAGTATACAGGGGCAGAATGAGCAGTTCTTC. Its protein is CASSIQGQNEQFF.

V and J are TRBV5-1 and TRBJ2-5, with TRBD1 matching over 8 bases. The length of the CDR3 is 14 residues. Germline V gene sequence: CDR1 SGHRS, CDR2 YFSETQ. The J segment lost 3 bases and the V segment lost 3 bases, leaving 4 bases of the junction unmatched. The CDR3 coding sequence is TGCGCCAGCAGCTCCAGGGGGCGCGAAGAGACCCAGTACTTC. Residues: CASSSRGREETQYF.

This sequence joins TRBV4-1 and TRBJ1-2; the D is unclear. The CDR3 length is 15 residues. CDR1 is MGHRA and CDR2 is YSYEKL in the germline V gene. V was trimmed by 1 base and J by 4 bases, leaving 13 bases between them. In DNA form, the CDR3 reads TGCGCCAGCAGCCAAGGGTCCACAAACCTCTATGGCTACACCTTC. Its translation is CASSQGSTNLYGYTF.

J is TRBJ2-3 and V is TRBV27; TRBD1 might be the D (6 bases). Germline V gene sequence: CDR1 MNHEY, CDR2 SMNVEV (reference sequence). The CDR3 has 17 residues. The V and J ends lost 3 bases and 0 bases respectively, with 16 bases between them. CDR3 residues: CASSFGVGQISTDTQYF. The CDR3 DNA is TGTGCCAGCAGTTTCGGAGTCGGACAGATTAGCACAGATACGCAGTATTTT.

The J gene is TRBJ2-7, the V gene TRBV5-4; TRBD1 aligns across 7 bases. With 4 bases clipped from V and 4 bases from J, the junction kept 8 bases outside the gene matches. The CDR3 sequence is 14 residues long. Germline CDR1 reads SGHNT; CDR2 reads YYREEE (reference sequence). The CDR3 protein is CASSVPGQPYEQYF. The CDR3 coding sequence is TGTGCCAGCAGCGTACCGGGACAGCCTTACGAGCAGTACTTC. The full variable domain, rest sourced from reference TRBV5-4 and TRBJ2-7, is ETGVTQSPTHLIKTRGQQVTLRCSSQSGHNTVSWYQQALGQGPQFIFQYYREEENGRGNFPPRFSGLQFPNYSSELNVNALELDDSALYLCASSVPGQPYEQYFGPGTRLTVT.

V and J are TRBV6-5 and TRBJ1-2; weak D call: TRBD1 (5 bases). Looked up from germline, CDR1 is MNHEY and CDR2 is SVGAGI. CDR3 length: 15 amino acids. Trimming removed 7 bases at V and 4 bases at J, with 19 bases between. The CDR3 nucleotides read TGTGCCAGCACCCAGTTGGGAGGGGCGGGCTATGGCTACACCTTC. Translation gives CASTQLGGAGYGYTF.

This chain links TRBV3-1 (or the pseudogene TRBV3-2) with TRBJ1-1, with D perhaps matching TRBD1 (5 bases). This CDR3 has 15 amino acids. Germline values: CDR1 LGHDT, CDR2 YNNKEL (reference sequence). Trimming cost V 0 bases and J 1 base, with 9 bases left between them. DNA for the CDR3: TGTGCCAGCAGCCAAGAACCCCAGGGGAACACTGAAGCTTTCTTT. It yields the protein CASSQEPQGNTEAFF.

This clone came up once. This sequence joins TRBV6-5 and TRBJ1-5; 7 bases map to TRBD1. Per the germline V gene, CDR1 is MNHEY and CDR2 is SVGAGI. The CDR3 contains 15 residues. Trimming cost V 8 bases and J 3 bases; bases outside gene matches: 10. The CDR3: CASLSQGGLNQPQHF. CDR3 coding DNA: TGTGCCAGCCTATCCCAGGGGGGACTCAATCAGCCCCAGCATTTT.

The chain has TRBV29-1 and TRBJ2-7; the match to TRBD2 covers 9 bases. The trim removed 2 bases at V and 3 bases at J, leaving 11 bases unmatched. CDR1 SQVTM and CDR2 ANQGSEA come from the germline V gene. The CDR3 spans 16 residues. The CDR3 nucleotides are TGCAGCGTTGAAAAGTTGTTGTCTAGCGGGATCTACGAGCAGTACTTC. It yields the protein CSVEKLLSSGIYEQYF.

The CDR3 protein is CASTTGANEQFF. CDR3 nucleotides: TGTGCCAGCACCACGGGTGCGAATGAGCAGTTCTTC. This chain connects TRBV6-5 to TRBJ2-1; D call uncertain. Trimming took 7 bases from V and 7 from J, leaving 11 bases between them. Germline-derived CDR1 and CDR2 are MNHEY and SVGAGI. This CDR3 contains 12 residues.

The chain uses TRBV5-1 and TRBJ1-1, with D possibly being TRBD1 (5 bases). The length of the CDR3 is 11 residues. V was trimmed by 4 bases and J by 11 bases, leaving 12 bases between them. Germline V gene sequence: CDR1 SGHRS, CDR2 YFSETQ. Here the CDR3 reads CASSPGAVAFF. In DNA, the CDR3 is TGCGCCAGCAGCCCTGGGGCAGTGGCTTTCTTT. Together with reference TRBV5-1 and TRBJ1-1, the CDR3 gives the full variable domain: KAGVTQTPRYLIKTRGQQVTLSCSPISGHRSVSWYQQTPGQGLQFLFEYFSETQRNKGNFPGRFSGRQFSNSRSEMNVSTLELGDSALYLCASSPGAVAFFGQGTRLTVV.

The chain employs TRBV2 and TRBJ2-4, with 7 bases that match TRBD2. V was pared by 7 bases and J by 1 base, with 4 bases of the junction left unmatched. This CDR3 comprises 14 residues. CDR1 and CDR2 from the germline V gene are SNHLY and FYNNEI. The DNA for the CDR3 is TGTGCCAGCAAACTAGCGAAGGCCAAAAACATTCAGTACTTC. The encoded protein is CASKLAKAKNIQYF.